Below, 31 T cell receptor beta chains from the same sample are listed, as sequenced in a study of blood T cell repertoires in COVID-19. The data were produced by immunoSEQ multiplex PCR, yet TCRdb's version contains in-frame clones alone and is incomplete. There are a few hundred thousand clones in the sample; around 90% occur only once, and about 0.64% lies in the top ten. The sequencing sample was made of peripheral blood. Receptors were obtained from a human donor in a cohort sampled during active COVID-19.

V usage is TRBV4-1 and J usage is TRBJ2-2; D ambiguous. Deletions cut 9 bases from V and 0 bases from J, with 11 bases between. This CDR3 is built from 14 residues. Germline CDR1 is MGHRA and CDR2 is YSYEKL. CDR3 bases: TGCGCCAGTCAGATAAACGCGAACACCGGGGAGCTGTTTTTT. It encodes CASQINANTGELFF.

V is TRBV25-1 and J is TRBJ1-4; TRBD1 aligns across 7 bases. Germline V CDR1 and CDR2: MGHDK, SYGVNS. Trimming removed 8 bases from V and 6 bases from J; junction bases left unmatched: 6. The CDR3 length is 13 residues. The CDR3, as DNA: TGTGCCAGCCTAGACAGGGTAGATGAAAAACTGTTTTTT. It yields the protein CASLDRVDEKLFF.

The chain links TRBV7-8 to TRBJ2-7, with D possibly TRBD1 on 5 matching bases. V lost 5 bases to trimming and J lost 4 bases, with 15 bases between them. The CDR3 loop spans 14 amino acids. Germline V gene sequence: CDR1 SGHVS, CDR2 FQNEAQ. The CDR3 nucleotides read TGTGCCAGCAGCCCCAGGGTTCGGTCGTACGAGCAGTACTTC. This translates into CASSPRVRSYEQYF. The variable domain in full, with the rest retrieved from reference TRBV7-8 and TRBJ2-7, is GAGVSQSPRYKVAKRGQDVALRCDPISGHVSLFWYQQALGQGPEFLTYFQNEAQLDKSGLPSDRFFAERPEGSVSTLKIQRTQQEDSAVYLCASSPRVRSYEQYFGPGTRLTVT.

The chain carries TRBV10-2 and TRBJ1-1, with D possibly TRBD1 on 5 matching bases. V was shortened by 6 bases and J by 8 bases, with 16 bases between the two germline ends. Germline CDR1 and CDR2: WSHSY and SAAADI. This CDR3 is 13 amino acids long. The CDR3 sequence is CASRMGRQFEAFF. CDR3 coding DNA: TGCGCCAGCAGGATGGGGCGACAGTTCGAAGCTTTCTTT.

This chain connects TRBV7-4 to TRBJ1-4, with 11 nucleotides matching TRBD1. The V and J ends lost 1 base and 6 bases, in that order; junction bases with no gene match: 16. Per the germline V gene, CDR1 is SGHVT and CDR2 is SQSDAQ. The CDR3 contains 20 residues. The CDR3 reads CASSLGRDRGNPDRDEKLFF. The CDR3, as DNA: TGTGCCAGCAGCTTAGGTCGGGACAGGGGGAACCCTGATCGGGATGAAAAACTGTTTTTT.

The chain combines TRBV4-2 with TRBJ2-5; 9 nucleotides line up with TRBD2. Losses at the gene ends were 0 bases for V and 7 bases for J; bases not matched to a gene: 9. CDR3 length equals 16 residues. Germline loops: CDR1 LGHNA, CDR2 YNFKEQ. Written as DNA, the CDR3 is TGTGCCAGCAGCCAAGATCCTAGCGGGACTTCGGGGACCCAGTACTTC. Residues: CASSQDPSGTSGTQYF.

The rearrangement joins TRBV18 to TRBJ1-1; TRBD1 is a possible D gene (5 bases). Germline assignment: CDR1 KGHSH and CDR2 LQKENI. This CDR3 has 15 amino acids. V was trimmed by 2 bases and J by 5 bases, leaving 15 bases between them. The CDR3 reads CASSPWGGVETEAFF. CDR3 in DNA: TGTGCCAGCTCACCATGGGGGGGGGTTGAGACTGAAGCTTTCTTT.

J is TRBJ1-1 and V is TRBV5-8, with D perhaps TRBD1 (5 bases). The germline V gene has CDR1 SGHTS and CDR2 YDEGEE. The CDR3 contains 12 residues. The ends were cut back, 1 base at V and 8 bases at J, with 9 bases in the middle. CDR3 sequence: CASSLRGLEAFF. CDR3 coding DNA: TGTGCCAGCAGCTTGAGGGGACTAGAAGCTTTCTTT.

J is TRBJ2-7 and V is TRBV5-4, with D unresolved. Trimming pared 2 bases from V and 2 bases from J, leaving 11 bases between. There are 14 residues in the CDR3. Germline V gene lookup returns CDR1 SGHNT and CDR2 YYREEE (reference sequence). The CDR3 sequence: CASSLSANTYEQYF. The CDR3 nucleotides are TGTGCCAGCAGCTTAAGTGCGAATACCTACGAGCAGTACTTC.

This rearrangement joins TRBV28 to TRBJ2-7, with D maybe TRBD2 (5 bases). Trimming left V 7 bases short and J 2 bases short, with 21 bases between. CDR3 length: 16 residues. Germline lookup yields CDR1 MDHEN and CDR2 SYDVKM. The CDR3 here is CASTILRANSAYEQYF. In DNA form, the CDR3 reads TGTGCCAGCACCATTCTTAGGGCGAATAGCGCCTACGAGCAGTACTTC.

This clone occurred a few times. The chain joins TRBV4-3 to TRBJ2-7; no clear D gene. The CDR3 runs to 15 residues. V lost 2 bases and J 2 bases, leaving 13 bases between the germline ends. In germline, CDR1 is LGHNA, CDR2 YSLEER. CDR3 sequence: CASSQSVFVTYEQYF. The CDR3 region has the DNA TGCGCCAGCAGCCAATCGGTTTTCGTTACCTACGAGCAGTACTTC.

The genes are TRBV28 and TRBJ2-7; tentative D call: TRBD1 (5 bases). V shed 7 bases and J shed 3 bases, with 10 bases lying between them. This CDR3 has 12 amino acids. CDR1 and CDR2 (germline): MDHEN, SYDVKM. The DNA for the CDR3 is TGTGCCAGCAACCTACAGGACTACGAGCAGTACTTC. It specifies CASNLQDYEQYF.

The J gene is TRBJ2-7, the V gene TRBV7-6; TRBD1 matches 10 bases. The CDR3 is 15 amino acids. V lost 5 bases, J lost 2 bases, and 6 bases stayed unmatched. Germline V gives CDR1 SGHVS, CDR2 FNYEAQ. The CDR3 sequence is CASSQYGQGAYEQYF. The CDR3 DNA reads as TGTGCCAGCAGCCAATACGGACAGGGGGCCTACGAGCAGTACTTC.

This clone was recorded once. This chain links TRBV19 with TRBJ2-1, with 7 positions matching TRBD2. Germline assignment: CDR1 LNHDA and CDR2 SQIVND (reference sequence). CDR3 length equals 16 residues. Germline trimming cut 6 bases from V and 0 bases from J; bases unmatched to any gene: 8. The chain's CDR3 is CASRNLRGYSYNEQFF. The CDR3 DNA is TGTGCCAGTAGGAACTTGCGGGGGTACTCCTACAATGAGCAGTTCTTC.

The gene calls are TRBV28 and TRBJ2-7, with D perhaps matching TRBD2 (6 bases). This CDR3 contains 15 residues. V was cut by 2 bases and J by 3 bases, with 14 bases left in between. The germline CDR1 and CDR2 sequences are MDHEN and SYDVKM. Written as DNA, the CDR3 is TGTGCCAGCAGTTTAACGGGAGTCGATTACTACGAGCAGTACTTC. The encoded protein is CASSLTGVDYYEQYF.

The chain carries TRBV3-1 (or the pseudogene TRBV3-2) and TRBJ2-7, with TRBD1 identical over 8 bases. The ends lost 3 bases at V and 1 base at J; junction bases unmatched: 8. Germline CDR1 is LGHDT and CDR2 is YNNKEL (reference sequence). The CDR3 runs to 16 residues. The CDR3, as DNA: TGTGCCAGCAGCCATGCCGGGACAGGTAGGTCCTACGAGCAGTACTTC. Protein: CASSHAGTGRSYEQYF.

J is TRBJ2-7 and V is TRBV10-3, with 12 bases identical to TRBD2. CDR3 length equals 15 residues. Germline lookup yields CDR1 ENHRY and CDR2 SYGVKD. J was trimmed by 1 base and V by 4 bases; bases with no gene match: 2. The DNA for the CDR3 is TGTGCCATCAGTGCGACTAGCGGGGGTTCCTACGAGCAGTACTTC. Translation: CAISATSGGSYEQYF.

This chain joins TRBV2 and TRBJ1-3; D ambiguous. Trimming stripped 4 bases from V and 4 bases from J, with 17 bases between. There are 16 residues in the CDR3. The germline V gene has CDR1 SNHLY and CDR2 FYNNEI. The CDR3 bases are TGTGCCAGCAGTGGTGGCAAGCCGACTAACGGAAACACCATATATTTT. It codes for CASSGGKPTNGNTIYF.

The chain links TRBV6-5 to TRBJ2-7; D perhaps matches TRBD1 (6 bases). The CDR3 covers 13 residues. Germline V gene data show CDR1 as MNHEY and CDR2 as SVGAGI. V lost 4 bases and J lost 3, with 10 bases in between. CDR3 in amino acids: CASSLGADYEQYF. CDR3 sequence (DNA): TGTGCCAGCAGTTTGGGGGCGGACTACGAGCAGTACTTC.

The chain joins TRBV7-2 to TRBJ2-5; tentative D call: TRBD2 (5 bases). The CDR3 has 15 residues. Per germline, CDR1 SGHTA and CDR2 FQGNSA. Trimming removed 3 bases at V and 2 bases at J, with 13 bases between. The CDR3 DNA follows: TGTGCCAGCAGCTTTTACTTCGGGGATCAAGAGACCCAGTACTTC. This gives the protein CASSFYFGDQETQYF.

The CDR3 protein is CASSLDRLGGANVLTF. The DNA for the CDR3 is TGTGCCAGCAGTTTAGACAGGTTGGGTGGGGCCAACGTCCTGACTTTC. V usage is TRBV27 and J usage is TRBJ2-6; maybe TRBD1 (6 bases). Germline V gene data show CDR1 as MNHEY and CDR2 as SMNVEV (reference sequence). Deletions cut 2 bases from V and 3 bases from J, with 11 bases between. The CDR3 loop spans 16 amino acids.

The rearrangement joins TRBV28 to TRBJ2-7, with 11 nucleotides matching TRBD1. V trimming: 4 bases; J trimming: 3 bases; junction bases outside the gene matches: 8. CDR1 MDHEN and CDR2 SYDVKM come from the germline V gene. CDR3 size: 16 residues. CDR3 amino acids: CASSSVRTGGFYEQYF. The CDR3 region has the DNA TGTGCCAGCAGTTCGGTAAGGACAGGGGGCTTCTACGAGCAGTACTTC.

The chain is built from TRBV20-1 and TRBJ1-3; TRBD1 is a possible D gene (6 bases). This CDR3 contains 15 residues. V lost 3 bases to trimming and J lost 0 bases, with 12 bases between them. Germline V lookup: CDR1 DFQATT, CDR2 SNEGSKA (reference sequence). The CDR3 coding sequence is TGCAGTGCTAGTACGGGACACTACTCTGGAAACACCATATATTTT. Translation gives CSASTGHYSGNTIYF.

The chain uses TRBV3-1 (or the pseudogene TRBV3-2) and TRBJ1-2; TRBD1 agrees at 7 bases. After removal of 0 bases from V and 4 bases from J, the junction contained 8 bases not matched to a gene. The CDR3 sequence is 16 residues long. Germline assignment: CDR1 LGHDT and CDR2 YNNKEL (reference sequence). CDR3: CASSQEAGGQFYGYTF. CDR3 DNA sequence: TGTGCCAGCAGCCAAGAAGCGGGGGGACAGTTCTATGGCTACACCTTC.

The rearrangement uses TRBV4-2 and TRBJ2-3; the match to TRBD2 covers 11 bases. After removal of 0 bases from V and 3 bases from J, the junction contained 8 bases not matched to a gene. Germline lookup yields CDR1 LGHNA and CDR2 YNFKEQ. The CDR3 has 18 residues. The CDR3 DNA is TGTGCCAGCAGCCAAGAACTAGCGGGAGCCCTAGCAACAGATACGCAGTATTTT. Translation gives CASSQELAGALATDTQYF.

The chain carries TRBV11-3 and TRBJ2-1; weak D call: TRBD1 (5 bases). Germline lookup yields CDR1 SGHNT and CDR2 YENEEA. V lost 1 base and J 9 bases, leaving 7 bases between the germline ends. There are 12 residues in the CDR3. CDR3 region: CASSLGRGEQFF. CDR3 coding DNA: TGTGCCAGCAGCTTAGGTAGGGGTGAGCAGTTCTTC.

The chain is built from TRBV5-6 and TRBJ1-2; 7 bases match TRBD1. The CDR3 is 14 residues long. V gave up 0 bases and J gave up 5 bases; unmatched junction bases: 4. Germline CDR1 reads SGHDT; CDR2 reads YYEEEE. The CDR3 is CASSLGGTAYGYTF. The CDR3 region has the DNA TGTGCCAGCAGCTTGGGGGGGACAGCGTATGGCTACACCTTC. The entire variable domain, with the rest obtained from reference TRBV5-6 and TRBJ1-2, is as follows: DAGVTQSPTHLIKTRGQQVTLRCSPKSGHDTVSWYQQALGQGPQFIFQYYEEEERQRGNFPDRFSGHQFPNYSSELNVNALLLGDSALYLCASSLGGTAYGYTFGSGTRLTVV.

The V and J genes are TRBV7-2 and TRBJ2-6, with D uncertain. Germline V gene lookup returns CDR1 SGHTA and CDR2 FQGNSA. Deletions cut 2 bases from V and 0 bases from J, with 5 bases between. This CDR3 contains 15 residues. CDR3 in DNA: TGTGCCAGCAGCTTATCCGGCTCTGGGGCCAACGTCCTGACTTTC. Translation gives CASSLSGSGANVLTF.

The chain has TRBV20-1 and TRBJ1-2, with D maybe TRBD1 (6 bases). This CDR3 contains 11 residues. From germline, CDR1 is DFQATT and CDR2 SNEGSKA (reference sequence). V dropped 8 bases and J dropped 6 bases, with 13 bases sitting between them. CDR3 coding DNA: TGCAGTCTAAGGGGGAGTGATGGCTACACCTTC. Its translation is CSLRGSDGYTF.

The V call is TRBV9, the J call TRBJ1-1, with D hard to call. Per the germline V gene, CDR1 is SGDLS and CDR2 is YYNGEE. CDR3 length equals 13 residues. V was cut by 4 bases and J by 1 base, with 8 bases left in between. CDR3 residues: CASSPFQNTEAFF. In DNA, the CDR3 is TGTGCCAGCAGCCCATTTCAGAACACTGAAGCTTTCTTT.

V usage is TRBV10-3 and J usage is TRBJ2-1; 12 bases match TRBD2. Germline CDR1 ENHRY, CDR2 SYGVKD. With V trimmed by 11 bases and J by 7 bases, 12 bases remained unmatched. The CDR3 contains 15 residues. CDR3 nucleotides: TGTGCCGCCGAAAAGGGGACTAGCGGGTGGAATGAGCAGTTCTTC. Amino acids: CAAEKGTSGWNEQFF.